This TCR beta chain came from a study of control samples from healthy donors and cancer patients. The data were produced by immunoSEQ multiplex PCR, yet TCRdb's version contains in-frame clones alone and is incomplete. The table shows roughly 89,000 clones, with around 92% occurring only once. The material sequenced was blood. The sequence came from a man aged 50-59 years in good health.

The CDR3 region is CASRSGTGSRHSGNTIYF. The CDR3, as DNA: TGCGCCAGCAGATCCGGGACAGGTAGCCGACATTCCGGAAACACCATATATTTT. The chain has TRBV5-1 and TRBJ1-3, with 8 positions matching TRBD1. The CDR3 is made up of 18 amino acids. Germline values: CDR1 SGHRS, CDR2 YFSETQ. The trim removed 5 bases at V and 4 bases at J, leaving 17 bases unmatched.